The entry below describes one T cell receptor (beta chain). The antigen it binds to is not known. Base qualities are not at hand, and no much larger clone is one base apart. The data were obtained in a study of brain T cells in children with intractable seizures (dated by TCRdb to about 2021). Concerning the study at large: As a first screen for immune gene transcripts, resected brain tissue from a few dozen pediatric epilepsy surgery cases was run on a NanoString immunology panel. Of the roughly twelve selected surgery cases, pre-surgery blood was also sequenced for eight, so four had brain tissue only.

What the time point label conveys for this sample: resected brain tissue, or blood drawn just prior to surgery. The surgery cases showing the highest brain T cell transcript signatures were chosen for TCR beta chain sequencing of brain tissue and, when available, of blood. Patients had been treated with at least one anti-epileptic drug before surgery. TCR-sequenced patients were children with drug-resistant epilepsy due to tuberous sclerosis complex, focal cortical dysplasia, Rasmussen encephalitis or hemimegalencephaly. The brain samples were frozen blocks of fresh involved tissue resected during epilepsy surgery. Bulk genomic DNA was isolated from unsorted brain tissue and whole blood using the Monarch genomic DNA purification kit. TCR beta chain sequences were generated from genomic DNA using the immunoSEQ assay. On the authors' methods: CDR3 sequences not starting with the conserved framework cysteine at position 104 were manually removed. Clonality was calculated as one minus the normalized Shannon's Diversity Index, with values ranging from 0 (maximal diversity) to 1 (oligoclonal). Chi-squared comparison-of-proportions tests assessed whether the same CDR3 differed in frequency between samples, such as brain versus blood. Public clonotypes were found by searching immuneACCESS, and the VDJdb browser was used to assess similarity to known antiviral clonotypes. Imported from immuneACCESS, the table was reduced by TCRdb to in-frame sequences with V and J called. These copies leave out some clones; in studies compared against another copy, an unresolved V gene accounts for under half, and the cause of the remainder is not known. That table is the source of V, J and clone size, and D and trimming were worked out from the DNA. The table for this sample lists some 10,000 clones; 69% of them were counted only once. Of the sample, roughly a sixth falls within the top ten clones.

Broad study findings and their caveats: Because pre- and post-surgery blood were sequenced to different depths, clones absent from the pre-surgery sample may reflect undersampling. The patients' HCMV serostatus was not known, and viral specificity was inferred solely from CDR3 sequence similarity. The top 50 brain clonotypes contained both public and private clones, and in each case the most abundant public CDR3 closely resembled known HCMV, EBV or influenza A epitope-specific CDR3s.

The starting material was resected brain tissue, obtained at surgery. The clonotype comes from a girl aged 2 to 10 with tuberous sclerosis and intractable seizures.

The DNA sequence is TGTGCCTGGAGTGTACAGGGGGGGGGAAAACTGTTTTTT. This codes for CAWSVQGGGKLFF. The chain is assembled from TRBV30 and TRBJ1-4; 8 bases in between match TRBD1. Looking up the germline V gene (reference sequence) yields CDR1 GTSNPN and CDR2 SVGIG. From its cysteine to its phenylalanine, the CDR3 spans 13 amino acids. The read is trimmed to its CDR3 DNA, 39 bases read in frame from base 1. Germline trimming amounts to 0 bases on V and 10 bases on J, with 4 as the count of junction bases outside the gene matches.